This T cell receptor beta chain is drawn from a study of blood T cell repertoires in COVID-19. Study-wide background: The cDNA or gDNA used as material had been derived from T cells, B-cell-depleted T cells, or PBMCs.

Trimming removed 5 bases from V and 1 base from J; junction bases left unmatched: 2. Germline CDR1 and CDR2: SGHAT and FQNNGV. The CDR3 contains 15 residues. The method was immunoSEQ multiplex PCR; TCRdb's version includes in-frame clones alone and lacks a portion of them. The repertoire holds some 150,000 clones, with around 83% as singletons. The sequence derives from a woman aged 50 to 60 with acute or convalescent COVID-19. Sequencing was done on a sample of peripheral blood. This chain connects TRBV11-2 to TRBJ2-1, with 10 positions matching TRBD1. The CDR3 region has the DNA TGTGCCAGCAGCCGGGACAGGGGATCCTACAATGAGCAGTTCTTC. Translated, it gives CASSRDRGSYNEQFF. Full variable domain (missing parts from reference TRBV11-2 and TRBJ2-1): EAGVAQSPRYKIIEKRQSVAFWCNPISGHATLYWYQQILGQGPKLLIQFQNNGVVDDSQLPKDRFSAERLKGVDSTLKIQPAKLEDSAVYLCASSRDRGSYNEQFFGPGTRLTVL.